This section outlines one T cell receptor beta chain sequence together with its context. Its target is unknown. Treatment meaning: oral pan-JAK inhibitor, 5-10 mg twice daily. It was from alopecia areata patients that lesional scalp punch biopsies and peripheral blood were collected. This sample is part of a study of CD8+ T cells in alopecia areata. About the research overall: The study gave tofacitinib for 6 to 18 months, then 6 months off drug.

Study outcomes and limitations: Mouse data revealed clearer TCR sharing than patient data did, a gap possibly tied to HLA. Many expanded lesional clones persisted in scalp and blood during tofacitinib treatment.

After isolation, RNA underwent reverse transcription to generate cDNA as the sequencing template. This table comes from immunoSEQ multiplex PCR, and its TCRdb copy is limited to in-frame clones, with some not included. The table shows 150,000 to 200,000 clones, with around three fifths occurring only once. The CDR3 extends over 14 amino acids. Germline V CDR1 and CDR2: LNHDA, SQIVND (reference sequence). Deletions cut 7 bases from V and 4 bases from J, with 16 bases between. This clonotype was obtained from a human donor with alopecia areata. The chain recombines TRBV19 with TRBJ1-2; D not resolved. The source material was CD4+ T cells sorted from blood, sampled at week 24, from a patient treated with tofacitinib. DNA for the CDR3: TGTGCCAGTACCCCAACGGCGTTATCCTATGGCTACACCTTC. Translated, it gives CASTPTALSYGYTF.